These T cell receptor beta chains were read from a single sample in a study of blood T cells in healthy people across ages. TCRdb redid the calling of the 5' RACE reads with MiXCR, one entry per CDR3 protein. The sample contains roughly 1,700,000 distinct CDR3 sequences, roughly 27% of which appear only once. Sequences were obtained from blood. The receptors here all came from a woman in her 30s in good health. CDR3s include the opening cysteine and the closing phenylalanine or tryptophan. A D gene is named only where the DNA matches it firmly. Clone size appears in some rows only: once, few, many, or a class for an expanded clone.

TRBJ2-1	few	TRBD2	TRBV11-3	CASSTPRGLAGGNEQFF	TGTGCCAGCTCAACCCCCCGAGGACTAGCGGGAGGGAATGAGCAGTTCTTC
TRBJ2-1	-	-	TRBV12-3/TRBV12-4	CAGRKTDNEQFF	TGTGCCGGCAGGAAGACAGACAATGAGCAGTTCTTC
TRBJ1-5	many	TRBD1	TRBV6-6	CASTGGGGQPQHF	TGTGCCAGCACAGGGGGAGGAGGTCAGCCCCAGCATTTT
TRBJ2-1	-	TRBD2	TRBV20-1	CSALGGGLLDEQFF	TGCAGTGCTCTCGGGGGGGGCCTTTTAGATGAGCAGTTCTTC
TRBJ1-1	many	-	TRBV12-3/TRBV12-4	CASSPPARGAFF	TGTGCCAGCAGTCCCCCTGCGCGGGGAGCTTTCTTT
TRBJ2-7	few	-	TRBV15	CATSLGRQSSYEQYF	TGTGCCACCAGCCTCGGACGCCAAAGCTCCTACGAGCAGTACTTC
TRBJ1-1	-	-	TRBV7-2	CASNSRRDAEAFF	TGTGCCAGCAACTCCCGGAGGGACGCTGAAGCTTTCTTT
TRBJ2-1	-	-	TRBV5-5	CASSLGTPRINEQFF	TGTGCCAGCAGCCTGGGGACCCCAAGAATCAATGAGCAGTTCTTC
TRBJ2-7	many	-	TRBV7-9	CASSLATGYYEQYF	TGTGCCAGCAGCTTAGCTACAGGGTATTACGAGCAGTACTTC
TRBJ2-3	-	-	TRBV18	CASSSTNINTDTQYF	TGTGCCAGCTCAAGCACGAACATTAACACAGATACGCAGTATTTT